One and the same sample provided the 3 T cell receptor beta chains below, sequenced in a study of T-cell reconstitution after alpha-beta-depleted transplantation in children (dated by TCRdb to 2016 to 2017). This specimen's treatment or condition label, per the study, means: allogeneic hematopoietic cell transplantation with graft depleted of TCRalphabeta T cells and CD19 B cells. The method was PCR. The instrument given in TCRdb is Illumina HiSeq 2500. TCR library preparation used molecular barcoding, with unique molecular identifiers applied to normalize quantification of the TCRbeta repertoire. TCRdb cleaned the public reads at Q25 with fastp, built clones with MiXCR and kept in-frame beta chains. One record per CDR3 amino acid sequence lists the most common genes and DNA. Across this sample there are approximately 200,000 distinct CDR3 sequences, with about 6% seen only once. Jointly, the top ten make up around 4.4% of the sample.

Here the sequenced sample was PBMCs, taken before TCRalphabeta/CD19-depleted stem cell transplant. The source of these receptors is a girl in the first two years of life with combined immunodeficiency, due to receive a stem cell transplant.

The table lists this clonotype with a few counts. The CDR3 sequence: CASLPWEGENTEAFF. CDR3 sequence (DNA): TGTGCCAGCCTCCCTTGGGAGGGTGAGAACACTGAAGCTTTCTTT. The chain joins TRBV6-2 or TRBV6-3 to TRBJ1-1; D uncertain. The CDR3 runs 15 residues. V was clipped by 8 bases and J by 1 base, with 17 bases between them. Germline V CDR1 and CDR2: MNHEY, SVGEGT.

This clonotype was counted at least ten times. The chain employs TRBV5-1 and TRBJ2-7; 7 nucleotides align to TRBD1. Germline V gene sequence: CDR1 SGHRS, CDR2 YFSETQ. This CDR3 is 15 amino acids long. V shed 4 bases, J shed 1 base, and the junction held 8 bases outside the gene matches. CDR3 residues: CASSPVGTVSYEQYF. In nucleotides, the CDR3 is TGCGCCAGCAGCCCGGTGGGGACAGTATCCTACGAGCAGTACTTC.

At least ten counts were recorded for this clonotype. The V and J genes are TRBV7-9 and TRBJ2-2; D may be TRBD1 (6 bases). The CDR3 totals 15 residues. V lost 1 base and J 4 bases, leaving 10 bases between the germline ends. Germline CDR1 is SEHNR and CDR2 is FQNEAQ (reference sequence). CDR3 residues: CASSLGGLATGELFF. The CDR3 DNA reads as TGTGCCAGCAGCTTAGGGGGGCTCGCCACCGGGGAGCTGTTTTTT.